Below are 21 T cell receptor beta chains sequenced from a single sample in a study of cytomegalovirus exposure and HLA in healthy donors. 13 Jbeta primers and 60 Vbeta primers were used for the PCR. Assay used: immunoSEQ multiplex PCR; TCRdb lists only in-frame clones, some missing. This table holds 95,000 to 130,000 clones, 79% found once. The sequenced sample consisted of PBMCs. These receptors came from a man under 40 in good health and CMV-seropositive.

The chain recombines TRBV6-6 with TRBJ2-5, with 7 nucleotides matching TRBD1. The V gene's germline CDR1 is MNHNY and CDR2 SVGAGI (reference sequence). The CDR3 length is 15 residues. After removal of 8 bases from V and 3 bases from J, the junction contained 12 bases not matched to a gene. CDR3 loop: CASAFQGTEEETQYF. For the CDR3, the DNA is TGTGCCAGCGCTTTCCAGGGGACAGAAGAAGAGACCCAGTACTTC.

The rearrangement joins TRBV2 to TRBJ1-5; D is undetermined. The CDR3 loop spans 16 amino acids. Germline values: CDR1 SNHLY, CDR2 FYNNEI. V lost 0 bases and J lost 6, with 15 bases in between. The CDR3 coding sequence is TGTGCCAGCAGTGAAGCGGAGGGTACCCTGTTTCAGCCCCAGCATTTT. This sequence encodes CASSEAEGTLFQPQHF.

This chain connects TRBV29-1 to TRBJ2-2, with 7 positions matching TRBD1. The germline V gene has CDR1 SQVTM and CDR2 ANQGSEA. The V gene end was trimmed by 6 bases and the J gene end by 0 bases; junction bases not matched to a gene: 7. CDR3 length equals 15 residues. CDR3: CSVLTGTANTGELFF. The CDR3 DNA reads TGCAGCGTACTCACCGGGACAGCGAACACCGGGGAGCTGTTTTTT.

The chain is built from TRBV6-6 and TRBJ2-7; no clear D. The germline V and J ends were trimmed by 7 bases and 7 bases, with 17 bases remaining between them. Germline V gene sequence: CDR1 MNHNY, CDR2 SVGAGI (reference sequence). The CDR3 runs 13 residues. This CDR3 reads CASTQAGNGEQYF. The CDR3 nucleotides are TGTGCCAGCACTCAGGCCGGTAACGGTGAGCAGTACTTC.

The chain is built from TRBV7-3 and TRBJ2-7; the match to TRBD2 covers 15 bases. CDR3 length: 15 amino acids. Per the germline V gene, CDR1 is SGHTA and CDR2 is FQGTGA. The V gene end was trimmed by 4 bases and the J gene end by 6 bases; junction bases not matched to a gene: 4. CDR3 loop: CASSSGTSGGSEQYF. In DNA form, the CDR3 reads TGTGCCAGCAGCTCGGGGACTAGCGGGGGGAGCGAGCAGTACTTC. Looking up the rest from reference TRBV7-3 and TRBJ2-7 gives the full variable domain: GAGVSQTPSNKVTEKGKYVELRCDPISGHTALYWYRQSLGQGPEFLIYFQGTGAADDSGLPNDRFFAVRPEGSVSTLKIQRTERGDSAVYLCASSSGTSGGSEQYFGPGTRLTVT.

The chain has TRBV7-2 and TRBJ2-5; 12 nucleotides align to TRBD2. Trimming removed 4 bases from V and 5 bases from J; junction bases left unmatched: 11. Germline CDR1 reads SGHTA; CDR2 reads FQGNSA. This CDR3 contains 17 residues. The CDR3 sequence is CASSSWTSGEKKETQYF. CDR3 DNA: TGTGCCAGCAGCTCTTGGACTAGCGGGGAGAAAAAGGAGACCCAGTACTTC.

A single count supports this clone. The rearrangement uses TRBV30 and TRBJ2-5, with 7 bases that match TRBD2. J was trimmed by 5 bases and V by 6 bases; bases with no gene match: 12. CDR3 length: 14 residues. Germline lookup yields CDR1 GTSNPN and CDR2 SVGIG (reference sequence). The CDR3 sequence: CACIRREGYETQYF. DNA of the CDR3: TGTGCCTGTATACGTAGGGAGGGGTACGAGACCCAGTACTTC.

This clone occurred a few times. The V call is TRBV7-6, the J call TRBJ1-2; TRBD1 aligns across 7 bases. The CDR3 extends over 16 amino acids. CDR1 is SGHVS and CDR2 is FNYEAQ in the germline V gene. J was trimmed by 0 bases and V by 5 bases; bases with no gene match: 9. CDR3 DNA: TGTGCCAGCAGCCCGCTGACAGGGCTGACTAACTATGGCTACACCTTC. It specifies CASSPLTGLTNYGYTF.

The gene calls are TRBV5-1 and TRBJ2-3; 9 bases agree with TRBD2. This CDR3 is built from 17 residues. V gave up 1 base and J gave up 7 bases; unmatched junction bases: 13. Germline CDR1 reads SGHRS; CDR2 reads YFSETQ. CDR3 nucleotides: TGCGCCAGCAGCTTGTCCCGGTGGCTAGCGGGGACTAATACGCAGTATTTT. Translation: CASSLSRWLAGTNTQYF. Full variable domain (rest looked up from reference TRBV5-1 and TRBJ2-3): KAGVTQTPRYLIKTRGQQVTLSCSPISGHRSVSWYQQTPGQGLQFLFEYFSETQRNKGNFPGRFSGRQFSNSRSEMNVSTLELGDSALYLCASSLSRWLAGTNTQYFGPGTRLTVL.

The rearrangement joins TRBV18 to TRBJ1-1; 10 bases are a match to TRBD1. The trim removed 6 bases at V and 5 bases at J, leaving 9 bases unmatched. The CDR3 covers 15 residues. Per germline, CDR1 KGHSH and CDR2 LQKENI. CDR3 loop: CASSTGQGQGTEAFF. The CDR3 region has the DNA TGTGCCAGCTCCACGGGACAGGGGCAGGGTACTGAAGCTTTCTTT. The full variable domain, its missing parts supplied by reference TRBV18 and TRBJ1-1, is NAGVMQNPRHLVRRRGQEARLRCSPMKGHSHVYWYRQLPEEGLKFMVYLQKENIIDESGMPKERFSAEFPKEGPSILRIQQVVRGDSAAYFCASSTGQGQGTEAFFGQGTRLTVV.

The chain links TRBV4-2 to TRBJ2-2, with TRBD2 identical over 7 bases. CDR1 and CDR2 from the germline V gene are LGHNA and YNFKEQ. J lost 4 bases, V lost 0 bases, and 11 bases had no gene match. The CDR3 is made up of 18 amino acids. The CDR3 here is CASSQEFGLADLTGELFF. The CDR3 DNA reads TGTGCCAGCAGCCAAGAGTTTGGGCTAGCGGACCTCACCGGGGAGCTGTTTTTT.

The chain has TRBV5-4 and TRBJ2-1; the D gene is possibly TRBD2 (7 bases). Germline assignment: CDR1 SGHNT and CDR2 YYREEE (reference sequence). This CDR3 is built from 12 residues. Trimming took 5 bases from V and 9 from J, leaving 12 bases between them. The CDR3 here is CASSRGAGEQFF. CDR3 in DNA: TGTGCCAGCAGTCGGGGGGCCGGTGAGCAGTTCTTC.

This chain links TRBV5-1 with TRBJ2-6; D uncertain. V was shortened by 0 bases and J by 0 bases, with 4 bases between the two germline ends. Germline lookup yields CDR1 SGHRS and CDR2 YFSETQ. The CDR3 contains 15 residues. The CDR3 loop reads CASSLANSGANVLTF. The CDR3 DNA is TGCGCCAGCAGCTTGGCTAACTCTGGGGCCAACGTCCTGACTTTC.

The gene calls are TRBV2 and TRBJ2-3; TRBD1 matches at 9 bases. Germline V gives CDR1 SNHLY, CDR2 FYNNEI. This CDR3 is 15 amino acids long. V gave up 6 bases and J gave up 4 bases; unmatched junction bases: 8. The CDR3 protein is CASSRDRESSDTQYF. The CDR3 DNA follows: TGTGCCAGCAGCCGGGACAGGGAGAGCTCAGATACGCAGTATTTT. Variable domain in full (rest from reference TRBV2 and TRBJ2-3): EPEVTQTPSHQVTQMGQEVILRCVPISNHLYFYWYRQILGQKVEFLVSFYNNEISEKSEIFDDQFSVERPDGSNFTLKIRSTKLEDSAMYFCASSRDRESSDTQYFGPGTRLTVL.

The chain uses TRBV5-1 and TRBJ2-3, with 7 bases lining up with TRBD1. The CDR3 contains 13 residues. CDR1 is SGHRS and CDR2 is YFSETQ in the germline V gene. V lost 4 bases to trimming and J lost 3 bases; unmatched junction nucleotides: 2. The CDR3 is CASSRGQTDTQYF. The DNA for the CDR3 is TGCGCCAGCAGCCGGGGACAGACAGATACGCAGTATTTT. Complete variable domain (other parts from reference TRBV5-1 and TRBJ2-3): KAGVTQTPRYLIKTRGQQVTLSCSPISGHRSVSWYQQTPGQGLQFLFEYFSETQRNKGNFPGRFSGRQFSNSRSEMNVSTLELGDSALYLCASSRGQTDTQYFGPGTRLTVL.

Here the CDR3 reads CASSWLPQGVGGYTF. Written as DNA, the CDR3 is TGTGCCAGCAGTTGGTTACCACAGGGCGTTGGGGGCTACACCTTC. The J gene is TRBJ1-2, the V gene TRBV27, with D perhaps TRBD1 (6 bases). The CDR3 sequence is 15 residues long. Germline CDR1 and CDR2: MNHEY and SMNVEV (reference sequence). The ends were cut back, 4 bases at V and 8 bases at J, with 20 bases in the middle.

The chain uses TRBV7-2 and TRBJ1-2; 10 nucleotides align to TRBD1. CDR1 SGHTA and CDR2 FQGNSA come from the germline V gene. J lost 5 bases, V lost 2 bases, and 14 bases had no gene match. There are 18 residues in the CDR3. CDR3 sequence reads: CASSLTPPRTGGYYGYTF. As DNA, the CDR3 is TGTGCCAGCAGCTTAACCCCGCCCCGGACAGGGGGATATTATGGCTACACCTTC.

The V call is TRBV29-1, the J call TRBJ2-6; 7 bases agree with TRBD1. CDR3 size: 16 residues. The germline V gene has CDR1 SQVTM and CDR2 ANQGSEA. The V segment lost 3 bases and the J segment 3 bases; nucleotides outside the gene matches: 8. The CDR3 here is CSVENRGDRGANVLTF. The CDR3 DNA is TGCAGCGTTGAGAACAGGGGCGATCGTGGGGCCAACGTCCTGACTTTC.

This chain connects TRBV20-1 to TRBJ1-1; D unclear. CDR1 is DFQATT, CDR2 SNEGSKA, per germline (reference sequence). Between the trimmed V and J ends, which lost 6 bases and 11 bases, there was a span of 16 bases. The CDR3 is 11 amino acids. CDR3 in amino acids: CSARTRSSAFF. In nucleotides, the CDR3 is TGCAGTGCCAGAACGAGAAGTTCCGCTTTCTTT.

The chain has TRBV19 and TRBJ1-2, with TRBD1 matching 10 bases. The germline V gene has CDR1 LNHDA and CDR2 SQIVND (reference sequence). This CDR3 is 14 amino acids long. V trimming: 7 bases; J trimming: 8 bases; junction bases outside the gene matches: 10. The chain's CDR3 is CASNTGTGVKGYTF. Here the CDR3 DNA reads TGTGCCAGTAACACCGGGACAGGGGTGAAGGGCTACACCTTC.

This chain connects TRBV29-1 to TRBJ2-7, with 7 nucleotides matching TRBD1. Germline V gene sequence: CDR1 SQVTM, CDR2 ANQGSEA. V shed 3 bases, J shed 0 bases, and the junction held 2 bases outside the gene matches. The CDR3 contains 13 residues. CDR3 coding DNA: TGCAGCGTTGAGGGACAGAGCTCCTACGAGCAGTACTTC. Translating gives CSVEGQSSYEQYF.